The present TCR beta chain was sequenced within a study of blood T cell repertoires in COVID-19. About the research overall: Recovered status in Cohort 3 required two negative PCRs, clearance, or symptom resolution. COVID-19 samples collected from the United States, Italy and Spain covered acute and convalescent phases.

Germline CDR1 SGHRS, CDR2 YFSETQ. The CDR3 extends over 15 amino acids. Trimming took 4 bases from V and 2 from J; bases not matched to a gene: 5. Per the original methods: Quantification of nucleated cells was approximated via reference gene primer amplification. Assay: immunoSEQ multiplex PCR; the TCRdb copy retains only in-frame clones and omits some. The DNA gave D and trimming, while V, J and clone size come from that table. Of about 400,000 clones detected, about 89% appear once; the ten largest clones hold 1.9%. The study drew participants aged roughly 18 to 95 years from roughly 25 US areas. This TCR came from a man aged 35-49 years in a cohort exposed to, infected with or recovered from COVID-19 (not recorded which). Sequencing input: PBMCs or T cells enriched from blood (not recorded which). The chain employs TRBV5-1 and TRBJ2-7; 11 nucleotides match TRBD2. The CDR3 is CASSPGLADTYEQYF. In nucleotides, the CDR3 is TGCGCCAGCAGCCCGGGACTAGCGGATACCTACGAGCAGTACTTC.